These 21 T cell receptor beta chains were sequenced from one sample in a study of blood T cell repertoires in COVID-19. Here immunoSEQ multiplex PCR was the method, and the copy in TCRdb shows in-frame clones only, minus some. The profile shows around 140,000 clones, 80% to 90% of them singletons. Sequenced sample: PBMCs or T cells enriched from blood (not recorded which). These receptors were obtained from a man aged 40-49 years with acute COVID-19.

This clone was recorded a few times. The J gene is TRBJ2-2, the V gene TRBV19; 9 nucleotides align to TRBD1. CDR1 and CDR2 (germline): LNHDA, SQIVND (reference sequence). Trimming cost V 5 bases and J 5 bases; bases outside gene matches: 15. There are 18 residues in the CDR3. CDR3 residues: CASSSQRTGARLTGELFF. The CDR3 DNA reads TGTGCCAGTAGTTCCCAGCGGACAGGGGCGCGGTTGACCGGGGAGCTGTTTTTT.

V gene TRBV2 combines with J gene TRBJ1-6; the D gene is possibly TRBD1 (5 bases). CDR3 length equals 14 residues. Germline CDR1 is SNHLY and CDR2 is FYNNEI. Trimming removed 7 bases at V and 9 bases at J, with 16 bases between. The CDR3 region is CASTDQGIVSPLHF. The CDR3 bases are TGTGCCAGCACGGATCAGGGTATTGTTTCACCCCTCCACTTT.

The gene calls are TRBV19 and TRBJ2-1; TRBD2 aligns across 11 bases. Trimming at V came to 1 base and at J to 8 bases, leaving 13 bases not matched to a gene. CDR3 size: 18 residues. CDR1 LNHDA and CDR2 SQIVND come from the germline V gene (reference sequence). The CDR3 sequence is CASSIVVGPSGGTDEQFF. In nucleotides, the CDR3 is TGTGCCAGTAGTATAGTCGTTGGTCCTAGCGGGGGGACGGATGAGCAGTTCTTC.

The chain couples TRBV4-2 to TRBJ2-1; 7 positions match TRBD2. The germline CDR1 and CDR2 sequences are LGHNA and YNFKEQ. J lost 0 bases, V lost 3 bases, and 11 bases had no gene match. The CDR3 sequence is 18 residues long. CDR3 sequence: CASSQPTLAVSSYNEQFF. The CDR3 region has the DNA TGTGCCAGCAGCCAGCCAACCCTAGCGGTGAGCTCCTACAATGAGCAGTTCTTC.

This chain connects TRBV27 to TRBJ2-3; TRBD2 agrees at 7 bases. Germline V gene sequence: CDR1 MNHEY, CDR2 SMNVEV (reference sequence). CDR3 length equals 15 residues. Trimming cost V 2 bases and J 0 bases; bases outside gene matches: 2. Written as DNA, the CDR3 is TGTGCCAGCAGTTTAATAGCGGGCAGCACAGATACGCAGTATTTT. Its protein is CASSLIAGSTDTQYF.

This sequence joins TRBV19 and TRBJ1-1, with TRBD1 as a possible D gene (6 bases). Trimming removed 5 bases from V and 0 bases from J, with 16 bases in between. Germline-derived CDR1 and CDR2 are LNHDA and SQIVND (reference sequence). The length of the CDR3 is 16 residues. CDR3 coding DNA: TGTGCCAGTAGTCCTTATGCTCAGGGGATGAACACTGAAGCTTTCTTT. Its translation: CASSPYAQGMNTEAFF.

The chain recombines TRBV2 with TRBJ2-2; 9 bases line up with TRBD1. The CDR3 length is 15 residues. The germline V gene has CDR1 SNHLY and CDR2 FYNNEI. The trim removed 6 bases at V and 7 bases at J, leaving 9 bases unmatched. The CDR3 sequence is CASRPRTGDGGELFF. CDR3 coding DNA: TGTGCCAGCAGGCCTAGGACAGGGGATGGCGGGGAGCTGTTTTTT.

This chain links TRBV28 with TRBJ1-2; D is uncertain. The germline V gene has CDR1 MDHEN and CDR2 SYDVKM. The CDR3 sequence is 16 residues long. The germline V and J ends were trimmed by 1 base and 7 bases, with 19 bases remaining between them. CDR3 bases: TGTGCCAGCAGTTTATTCGAGACTTCTATTTCGGGTGGCTACACCTTC. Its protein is CASSLFETSISGGYTF.

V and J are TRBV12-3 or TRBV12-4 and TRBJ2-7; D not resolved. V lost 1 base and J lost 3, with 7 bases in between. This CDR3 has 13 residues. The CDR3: CASSLGGRYEQYF. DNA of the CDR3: TGTGCCAGCAGTTTAGGCGGCCGCTACGAGCAGTACTTC.

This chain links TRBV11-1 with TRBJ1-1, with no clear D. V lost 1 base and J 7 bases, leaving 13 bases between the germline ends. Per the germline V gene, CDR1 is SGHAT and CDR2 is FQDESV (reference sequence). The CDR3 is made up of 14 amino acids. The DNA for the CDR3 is TGTGCCAGCAGCTTAGTAGGCCGGGAGGGTGAAGCTTTCTTT. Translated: CASSLVGREGEAFF. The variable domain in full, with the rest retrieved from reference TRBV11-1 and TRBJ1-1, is EAEVAQSPRYKITEKSQAVAFWCDPISGHATLYWYRQILGQGPELLVQFQDESVVDDSQLPKDRFSAERLKGVDSTLKIQPAELGDSAMYLCASSLVGREGEAFFGQGTRLTVV.

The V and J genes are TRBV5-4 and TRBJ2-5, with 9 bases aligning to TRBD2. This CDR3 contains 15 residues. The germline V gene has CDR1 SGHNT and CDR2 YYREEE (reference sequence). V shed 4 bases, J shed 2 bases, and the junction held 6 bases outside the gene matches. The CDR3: CASSLSGGLQETQYF. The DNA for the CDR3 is TGTGCCAGCAGCCTTAGCGGGGGCCTTCAAGAGACCCAGTACTTC.

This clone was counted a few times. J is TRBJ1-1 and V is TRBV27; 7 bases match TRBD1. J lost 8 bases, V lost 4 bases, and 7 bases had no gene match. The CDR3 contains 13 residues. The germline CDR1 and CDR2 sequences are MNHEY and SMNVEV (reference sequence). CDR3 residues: CASSSRGRFEAFF. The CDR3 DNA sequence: TGTGCCAGCAGTTCCAGGGGGAGGTTCGAAGCTTTCTTT.

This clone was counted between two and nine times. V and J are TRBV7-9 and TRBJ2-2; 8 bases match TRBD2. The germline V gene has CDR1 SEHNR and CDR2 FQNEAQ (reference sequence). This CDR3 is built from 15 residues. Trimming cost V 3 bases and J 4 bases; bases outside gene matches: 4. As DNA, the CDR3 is TGTGCCAGCAGCTTGGTGCTAGCGGGCACCGGGGAGCTGTTTTTT. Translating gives CASSLVLAGTGELFF.

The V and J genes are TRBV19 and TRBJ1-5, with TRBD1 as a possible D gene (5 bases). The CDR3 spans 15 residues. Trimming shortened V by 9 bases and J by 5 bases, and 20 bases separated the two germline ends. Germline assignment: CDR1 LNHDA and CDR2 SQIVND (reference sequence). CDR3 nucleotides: TGTGCCAGCAAGGGACTCGGACATGGCGATCAGCCCCAGCATTTT. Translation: CASKGLGHGDQPQHF.

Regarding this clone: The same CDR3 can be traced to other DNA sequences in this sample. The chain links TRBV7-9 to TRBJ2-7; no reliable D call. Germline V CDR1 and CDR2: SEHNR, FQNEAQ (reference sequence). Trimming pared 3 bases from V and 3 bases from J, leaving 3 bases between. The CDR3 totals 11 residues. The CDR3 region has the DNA TGTGCCAGCAGCTTGAGCTACGAGCAGTACTTC. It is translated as CASSLSYEQYF.

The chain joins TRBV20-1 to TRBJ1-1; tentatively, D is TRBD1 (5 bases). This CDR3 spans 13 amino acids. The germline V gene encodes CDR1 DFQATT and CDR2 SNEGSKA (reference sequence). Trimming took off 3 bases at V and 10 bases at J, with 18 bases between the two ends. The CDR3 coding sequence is TGCAGTGCTAGTTCGGCCGGTCGGGGGGGAGCTTTCTTT. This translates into CSASSAGRGGAFF.

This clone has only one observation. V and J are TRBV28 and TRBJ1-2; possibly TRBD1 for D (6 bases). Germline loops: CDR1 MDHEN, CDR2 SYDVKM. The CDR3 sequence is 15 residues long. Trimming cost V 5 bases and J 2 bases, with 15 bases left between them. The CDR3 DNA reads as TGTGCCAGCAGTCCCCAGTGGGGGGGCAACTATGGCTACACCTTC. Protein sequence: CASSPQWGGNYGYTF.

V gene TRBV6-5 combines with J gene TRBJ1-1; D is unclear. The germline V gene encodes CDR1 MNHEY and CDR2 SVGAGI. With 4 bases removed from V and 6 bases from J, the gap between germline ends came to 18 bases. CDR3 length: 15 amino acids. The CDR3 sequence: CASSLNWRGDAEAFF. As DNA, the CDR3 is TGTGCCAGCAGTTTGAATTGGAGAGGTGACGCTGAAGCTTTCTTT.

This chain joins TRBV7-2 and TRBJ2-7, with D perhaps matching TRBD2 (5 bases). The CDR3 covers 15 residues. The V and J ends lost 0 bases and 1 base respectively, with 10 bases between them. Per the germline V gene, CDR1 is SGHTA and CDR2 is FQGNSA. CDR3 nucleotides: TGTGCCAGCAGCTTAGCCCCTAGCCCTTCCTACGAGCAGTACTTC. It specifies CASSLAPSPSYEQYF.

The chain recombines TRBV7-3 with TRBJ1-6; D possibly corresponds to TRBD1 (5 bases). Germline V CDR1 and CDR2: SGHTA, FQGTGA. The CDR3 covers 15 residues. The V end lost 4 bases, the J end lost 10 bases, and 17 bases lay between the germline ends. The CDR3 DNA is TGTGCCAGCAGCTCCGCCCCCGGGGGACGATCACCCCTCCACTTT. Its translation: CASSSAPGGRSPLHF. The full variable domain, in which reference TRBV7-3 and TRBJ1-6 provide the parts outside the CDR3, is GAGVSQTPSNKVTEKGKYVELRCDPISGHTALYWYRQSLGQGPEFLIYFQGTGAADDSGLPNDRFFAVRPEGSVSTLKIQRTERGDSAVYLCASSSAPGGRSPLHFGNGTRLTVT.

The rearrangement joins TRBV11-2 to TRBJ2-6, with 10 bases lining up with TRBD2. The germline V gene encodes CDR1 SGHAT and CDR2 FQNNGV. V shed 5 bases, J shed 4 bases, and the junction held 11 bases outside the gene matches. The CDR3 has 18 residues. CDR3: CASSVRASGRSGANVLTF. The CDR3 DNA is TGTGCCAGCAGCGTTCGGGCTAGCGGGAGATCCGGGGCCAACGTCCTGACTTTC.